This TCR beta chain was sequenced during a study of blood T cell repertoires in COVID-19. The method was immunoSEQ multiplex PCR; TCRdb's version includes in-frame clones alone and lacks a portion of them. The sample holds tens of thousands of clones, 70% to 80% seen once. Germline V gene lookup returns CDR1 ENHRY and CDR2 SYGVKD. This CDR3 has 15 amino acids. The J segment lost 7 bases and the V segment lost 6 bases, leaving 9 bases of the junction unmatched. This sequence originates from a man aged 65-85 years with COVID-19, enrolled during active disease. The chain recombines TRBV10-3 with TRBJ2-2; 9 bases are a match to TRBD2. The sample was peripheral blood. The DNA for the CDR3 is TGTGCCATCAGCCGAGGGACTAGCTCCGGCGGGGAGCTGTTTTTT. This encodes CAISRGTSSGGELFF.